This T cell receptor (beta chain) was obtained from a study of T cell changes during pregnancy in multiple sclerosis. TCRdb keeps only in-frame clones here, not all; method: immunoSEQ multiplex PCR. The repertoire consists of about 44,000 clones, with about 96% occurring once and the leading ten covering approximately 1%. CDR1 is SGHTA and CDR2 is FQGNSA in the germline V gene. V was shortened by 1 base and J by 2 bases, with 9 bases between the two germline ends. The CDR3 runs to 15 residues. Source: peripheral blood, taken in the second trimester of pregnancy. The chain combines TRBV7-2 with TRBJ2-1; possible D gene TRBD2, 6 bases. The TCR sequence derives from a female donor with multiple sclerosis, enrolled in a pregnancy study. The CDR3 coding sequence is TGTGCCAGCAGCTTAGTCGGGGGACCCTACAATGAGCAGTTCTTC. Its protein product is CASSLVGGPYNEQFF.